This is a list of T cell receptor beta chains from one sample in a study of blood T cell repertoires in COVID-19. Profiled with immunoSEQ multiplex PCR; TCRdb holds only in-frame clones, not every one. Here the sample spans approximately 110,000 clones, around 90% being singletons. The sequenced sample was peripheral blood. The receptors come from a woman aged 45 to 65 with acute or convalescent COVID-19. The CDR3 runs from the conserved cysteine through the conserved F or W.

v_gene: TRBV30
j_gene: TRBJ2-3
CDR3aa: CAWSPVAGAADTQYF

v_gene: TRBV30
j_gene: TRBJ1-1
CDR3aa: CAWSPMNTEAFF

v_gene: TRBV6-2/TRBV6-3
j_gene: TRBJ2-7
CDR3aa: CASSWGGTYAYEQYF

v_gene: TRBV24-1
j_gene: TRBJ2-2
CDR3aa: CATSDFGTGNTGELFF

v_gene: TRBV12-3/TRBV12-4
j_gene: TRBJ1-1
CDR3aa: CASSPTRVNEAFF

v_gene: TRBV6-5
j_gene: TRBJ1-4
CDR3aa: CASSPDRGKLFF

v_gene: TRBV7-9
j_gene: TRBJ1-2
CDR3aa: CASSGIEAYGYTF

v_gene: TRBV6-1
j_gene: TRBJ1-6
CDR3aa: CASSETGGNSPLHF

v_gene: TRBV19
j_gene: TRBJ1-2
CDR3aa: CASSMLVGPYGYTF

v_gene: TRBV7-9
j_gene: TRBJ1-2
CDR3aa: CASSLIMTTGWYGYTF